This passage covers 4 T cell receptor beta chains from one sample sequenced in a study of cytomegalovirus exposure and HLA in healthy donors (dated by TCRdb to 2017 to 2019). The method was the immunoSEQ multiplex PCR assay. The multiplex PCR relied on a mix of 60 forward primers for TCR Vbeta segments and 13 reverse primers for TCR Jbeta segments. This is the immuneACCESS table as TCRdb keeps it, with only in-frame sequences that have V and J called. A part of the clones is gone; compared with another copy, unresolved V genes explain less than half, and the rest is unexplained. The sample records about 90,000 clones, about 67% of which are singletons. The ten largest clones add up to around 15% of the sample. The sequenced material came from PBMCs. These receptors were obtained from a young woman in good health and CMV-seropositive.

This chain connects TRBV30 to TRBJ1-1; no reliable D call. The CDR3 has 13 residues. Germline CDR1 reads GTSNPN; CDR2 reads SVGIG (reference sequence). V lost 6 bases to trimming and J lost 7 bases, with 18 bases between them. The CDR3 coding sequence is TGTGCCTGTATTCCCCGGACTCCTTATGAAGCTTTCTTT. The encoded protein is CACIPRTPYEAFF. Using reference TRBV30 and TRBJ1-1 for the parts outside the CDR3, the full variable domain is SQTIHQWPATLVQPVGSPLSLECTVEGTSNPNLYWYRQAAGRGLQLLFYSVGIGQISSEVPQNLSASRPQDRQFILSSKKLLLSDSGFYLCACIPRTPYEAFFGQGTRLTVV.

This CDR3 reads CASSLYGSTDTQYF. The DNA for the CDR3 is TGTGCCAGCAGCTTATACGGGAGCACAGATACGCAGTATTTT. The chain links TRBV7-9 to TRBJ2-3; D ambiguous. Germline lookup yields CDR1 SEHNR and CDR2 FQNEAQ (reference sequence). V dropped 2 bases and J dropped 0 bases, with 6 bases sitting between them. This CDR3 spans 14 amino acids. Complete variable domain (other parts from reference TRBV7-9 and TRBJ2-3): DTGVSQNPRHKITKRGQNVTFRCDPISEHNRLYWYRQTLGQGPEFLTYFQNEAQLEKSRLLSDRFSAERPKGSFSTLEIQRTEQGDSAMYLCASSLYGSTDTQYFGPGTRLTVL.

J is TRBJ2-3 and V is TRBV19, with 7 bases identical to TRBD1. This CDR3 has 14 amino acids. Germline CDR1 reads LNHDA; CDR2 reads SQIVND (reference sequence). V was clipped by 1 base and J by 4 bases; unmatched bases: 2. Written as DNA, the CDR3 is TGTGCCAGTAGTATAGTCCAGGGGGCAGATACGCAGTATTTT. It codes for CASSIVQGADTQYF. Together with reference TRBV19 and TRBJ2-3, the CDR3 gives the full variable domain: DGGITQSPKYLFRKEGQNVTLSCEQNLNHDAMYWYRQDPGQGLRLIYYSQIVNDFQKGDIAEGYSVSREKKESFPLTVTSAQKNPTAFYLCASSIVQGADTQYFGPGTRLTVL.

The chain links TRBV19 to TRBJ1-3; 7 nucleotides align to TRBD1. The CDR3 totals 14 residues. Trimming cost V 6 bases and J 8 bases; bases outside gene matches: 10. Germline CDR1 reads LNHDA; CDR2 reads SQIVND (reference sequence). Here the CDR3 reads CASRKPGQRDTIYF. The DNA of the CDR3 is TGTGCCAGTAGGAAACCGGGACAGAGGGACACCATATATTTT.